This T cell receptor (beta chain) came from a study of beta chain features in type 1 diabetes. This clone was counted a few times. Its antigen is as yet unknown. Study-wide results and caveats: There was a moderate but significant shortening of TCRB CDR3s in all four CD4+ subsets of Type 1 diabetes patients.

Every isolated RNA sample was fully reverse transcribed, so sequencing captured expressed TCRB transcripts. Sequencing used immunoSEQ multiplex PCR; TCRdb keeps in-frame clones, though not all of them. This table has around 260,000 clones, 20% appearing once. Germline CDR1 KGHSH, CDR2 LQKENI. The CDR3 consists of 14 residues. V lost 3 bases to trimming and J lost 7 bases, with 13 bases between them. The sample was naive CD4+ T cells from blood. The source is a woman aged 40-49 years with type 1 diabetes. The rearrangement links TRBV18 to TRBJ2-1; maybe TRBD2 (6 bases). CDR3 region: CASSPPGAPNEQFF. Here the CDR3 DNA reads TGTGCCAGCTCACCTCCGGGAGCTCCGAATGAGCAGTTCTTC.